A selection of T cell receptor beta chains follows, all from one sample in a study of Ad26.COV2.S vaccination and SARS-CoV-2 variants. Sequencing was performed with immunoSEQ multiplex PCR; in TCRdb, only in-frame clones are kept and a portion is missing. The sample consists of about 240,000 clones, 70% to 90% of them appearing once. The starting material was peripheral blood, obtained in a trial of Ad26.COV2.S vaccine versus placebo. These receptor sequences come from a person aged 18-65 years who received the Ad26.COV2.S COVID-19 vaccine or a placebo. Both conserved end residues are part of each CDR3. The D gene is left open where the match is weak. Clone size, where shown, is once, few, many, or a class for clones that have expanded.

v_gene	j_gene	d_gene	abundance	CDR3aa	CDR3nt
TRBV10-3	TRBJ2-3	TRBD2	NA	CAIIPGLAGAPSTDTQYF	TGTGCCATCATCCCCGGACTAGCGGGGGCGCCCAGCACAGATACGCAGTATTTT
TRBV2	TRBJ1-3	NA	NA	CASRYRARLSGNTIYF	TGTGCCAGCAGGTACAGGGCCAGACTCTCTGGAAACACCATATATTTT
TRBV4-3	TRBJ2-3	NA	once	CASSQEMGVTGNSRGTDTQYF	TGCGCCAGCAGCCAAGAGATGGGCGTCACAGGGAATAGTCGGGGCACAGATACGCAGTATTTT
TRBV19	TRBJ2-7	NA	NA	CASSAWGSPLYEQYF	TGTGCCAGTAGTGCCTGGGGGTCTCCCCTCTACGAGCAGTACTTC
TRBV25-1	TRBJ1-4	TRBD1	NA	CASLLGQEGITNEKLFF	TGTGCCAGCCTCTTGGGACAGGAGGGGATAACTAATGAAAAACTGTTTTTT
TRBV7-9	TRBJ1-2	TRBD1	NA	CASSTTGNYGYTF	TGTGCCAGCAGCACGACAGGGAACTATGGCTACACCTTC
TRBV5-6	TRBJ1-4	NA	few	CASSLWPGGKLFF	TGTGCCAGCAGCTTGTGGCCGGGGGGAAAACTGTTTTTT
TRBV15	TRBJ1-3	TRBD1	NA	CATSRDPGTGGNTIYF	TGTGCCACCAGCAGAGACCCAGGGACAGGAGGAAACACCATATATTTT
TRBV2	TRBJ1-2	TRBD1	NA	CASSVGTGEPYGYTF	TGTGCCAGCAGTGTCGGGACAGGAGAACCCTATGGCTACACCTTC
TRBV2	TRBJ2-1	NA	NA	CASLNSVAGPSYNEQFF	TGTGCCAGCCTAAACTCCGTCGCAGGGCCTTCCTACAATGAGCAGTTCTTC
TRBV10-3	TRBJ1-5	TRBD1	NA	CATTGAGNQPQHF	TGTGCCACGACAGGGGCGGGAAATCAGCCCCAGCATTTT
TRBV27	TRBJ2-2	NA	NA	CASRITQGLLGTGELFF	TGTGCCAGCAGGATCACACAGGGTTTACTAGGGACCGGGGAGCTGTTTTTT
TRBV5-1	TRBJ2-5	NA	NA	CASSPDRGQETQYF	TGCGCCAGCAGTCCCGACCGGGGCCAAGAGACCCAGTACTTC
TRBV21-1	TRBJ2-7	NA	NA	CASTTETYEQYF	TGTGCCAGCACAACTGAAACTTACGAGCAGTACTTC
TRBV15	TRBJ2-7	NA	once	CATSRPGRNYEQYF	TGTGCCACCAGCAGGCCGGGACGCAACTACGAGCAGTACTTC
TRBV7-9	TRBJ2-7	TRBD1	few	CASSFGIDRGYEQYF	TGTGCCAGCAGCTTCGGCATAGACAGGGGCTACGAGCAGTACTTC
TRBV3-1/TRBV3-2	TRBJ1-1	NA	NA	CASSQFGVVGAEAFF	TGTGCCAGCAGCCAATTTGGGGTAGTTGGCGCTGAAGCTTTCTTT
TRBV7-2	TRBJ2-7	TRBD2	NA	CASSLDSGASYEQYF	TGTGCCAGCAGCTTAGACAGCGGGGCCTCCTACGAGCAGTACTTC
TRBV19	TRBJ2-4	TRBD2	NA	CASSTTSENIQYF	TGTGCCAGTAGTACGACTAGCGAAAACATTCAGTACTTC
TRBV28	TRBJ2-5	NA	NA	CASSFTTTFQETQYF	TGTGCCAGCAGTTTTACCACAACCTTCCAAGAGACCCAGTACTTC
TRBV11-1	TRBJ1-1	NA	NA	CASSPMPGGLTGAFF	TGTGCCAGCAGCCCGATGCCGGGGGGTTTAACAGGAGCTTTCTTT
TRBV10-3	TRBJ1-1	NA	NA	CATSAGTVNTEAFF	TGTGCCACCTCGGCCGGGACTGTGAACACTGAAGCTTTCTTT
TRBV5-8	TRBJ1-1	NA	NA	CASSGVLRGLSTEAFF	TGTGCCAGCAGCGGGGTATTAAGGGGGTTGAGCACTGAAGCTTTCTTT
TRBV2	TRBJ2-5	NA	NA	CASRAPVILETQYF	TGTGCCAGCAGGGCCCCGGTGATTCTGGAGACCCAGTACTTC
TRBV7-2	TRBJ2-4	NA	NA	CASSLNFRGNPPQYF	TGTGCCAGCAGCCTGAACTTCCGTGGGAACCCCCCTCAGTACTTC
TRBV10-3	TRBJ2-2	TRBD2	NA	CAISATSGSGGELFF	TGTGCCATCAGTGCGACTAGCGGGAGTGGAGGGGAGCTGTTTTTT
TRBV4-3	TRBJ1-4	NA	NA	CASSQDWGAGEKLFF	TGCGCCAGCAGCCAAGATTGGGGGGCAGGGGAAAAACTGTTTTTT
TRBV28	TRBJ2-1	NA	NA	CASSPPLHTNGHEQFF	TGTGCCAGCAGTCCCCCCCTTCATACAAACGGGCATGAGCAGTTCTTC
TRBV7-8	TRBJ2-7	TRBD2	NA	CASGRGEGYEQYF	TGTGCCAGCGGCCGAGGGGAGGGTTACGAGCAGTACTTC
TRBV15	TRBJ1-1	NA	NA	CATSHIGTEAFF	TGTGCCACCAGCCATATCGGCACTGAAGCTTTCTTT
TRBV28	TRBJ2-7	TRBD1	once	CASVTGAPYEQYF	TGTGCCAGCGTCACAGGGGCGCCCTACGAGCAGTACTTC
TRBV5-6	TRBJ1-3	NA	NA	CASSLGGNTIYF	TGTGCCAGCAGCTTGGGGGGAAACACCATATATTTT
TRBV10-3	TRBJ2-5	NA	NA	CAISEGREQETQYF	TGTGCCATCAGTGAAGGACGGGAGCAAGAGACCCAGTACTTC
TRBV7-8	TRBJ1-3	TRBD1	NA	CASSLLGQGLIGNTIYF	TGTGCCAGCAGCCTATTGGGACAGGGGCTTATTGGAAACACCATATATTTT
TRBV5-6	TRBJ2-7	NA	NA	CASSFPDFSYEQYF	TGTGCCAGCAGCTTCCCGGACTTCTCCTACGAGCAGTACTTC
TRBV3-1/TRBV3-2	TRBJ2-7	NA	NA	CASSQDSSPYEQYF	TGTGCCAGCAGCCAAGATAGTAGTCCCTACGAGCAGTACTTC
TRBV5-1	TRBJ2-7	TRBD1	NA	CASSLRPTGTRNEQYF	TGCGCCAGCAGTCTGCGACCGACAGGGACGCGGAACGAGCAGTACTTC
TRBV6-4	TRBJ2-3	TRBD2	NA	CASSLAGGRTDTQYF	TGTGCCAGCAGTTTGGCGGGAGGCCGCACAGATACGCAGTATTTT
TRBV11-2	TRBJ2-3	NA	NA	CASSLAGRQTDTQYF	TGTGCCAGCAGCTTAGCGGGAAGACAAACAGATACGCAGTATTTT
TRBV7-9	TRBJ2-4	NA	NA	CASSFEGLGLGIQYF	TGTGCCAGCAGCTTTGAGGGGCTGGGATTAGGCATTCAGTACTTC
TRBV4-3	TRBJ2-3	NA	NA	CASSQVRGGFGTDTQYF	TGCGCCAGCAGCCAAGTCAGGGGAGGTTTTGGCACAGATACGCAGTATTTT
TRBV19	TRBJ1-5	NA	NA	CASSLRSFNQPQHF	TGTGCCAGTAGCCTTCGGTCTTTCAATCAGCCCCAGCATTTT